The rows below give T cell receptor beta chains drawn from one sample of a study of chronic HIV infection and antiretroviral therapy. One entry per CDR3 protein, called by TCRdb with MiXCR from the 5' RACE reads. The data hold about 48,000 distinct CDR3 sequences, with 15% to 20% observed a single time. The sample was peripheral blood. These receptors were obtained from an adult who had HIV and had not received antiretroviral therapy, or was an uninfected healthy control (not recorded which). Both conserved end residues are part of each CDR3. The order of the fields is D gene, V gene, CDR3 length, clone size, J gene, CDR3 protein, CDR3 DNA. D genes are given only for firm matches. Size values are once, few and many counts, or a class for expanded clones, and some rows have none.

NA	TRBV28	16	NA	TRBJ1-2	CASRTGGGAPGYGYTF	TGTGCCAGCAGGACAGGTGGGGGGGCGCCTGGCTATGGCTACACCTTC
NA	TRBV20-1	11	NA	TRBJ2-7	CSARDQYEQYF	TGCAGTGCTAGAGATCAGTACGAGCAGTACTTC
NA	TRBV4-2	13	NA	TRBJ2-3	CASSLKGGDTQYF	TGTGCCAGCAGCCTGAAAGGGGGAGATACGCAGTATTTT
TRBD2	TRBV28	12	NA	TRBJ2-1	CASRTLAEEQFF	TGTGCCAGCAGGACCCTAGCGGAAGAGCAGTTCTTC
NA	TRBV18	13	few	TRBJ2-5	CASSRQDRETQYF	TGTGCCAGCTCGCGTCAGGACAGAGAGACCCAGTACTTC
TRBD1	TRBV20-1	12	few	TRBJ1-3	CSARGQGFTIYF	TGCAGTGCTAGAGGACAGGGCTTCACCATATATTTT
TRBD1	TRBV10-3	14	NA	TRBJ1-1	CAISEDRGRTEAFF	TGTGCCATCAGTGAGGACAGGGGGAGGACTGAAGCTTTCTTT
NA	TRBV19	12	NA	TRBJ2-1	CASRVGGNEQFF	TGTGCCAGTAGAGTTGGTGGTAATGAGCAGTTCTTC
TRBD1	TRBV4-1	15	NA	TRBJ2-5	CASSHPGTAKETQYF	TGCGCCAGCAGCCATCCCGGGACAGCCAAAGAGACCCAGTACTTC
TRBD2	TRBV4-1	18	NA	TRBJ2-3	CASSHLLRTRRAEATQYF	TGCGCCAGCAGCCACCTTCTCCGGACTAGGCGGGCCGAGGCCACGCAGTATTTT
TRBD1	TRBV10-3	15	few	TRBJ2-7	CAISNPGQGSYEQYF	TGTGCCATCAGTAACCCGGGACAGGGTTCCTACGAGCAGTACTTC
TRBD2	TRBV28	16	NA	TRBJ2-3	CASSPTSGRGTDTQYF	TGTGCCAGCAGTCCCACTAGCGGGAGAGGCACAGATACGCAGTATTTT
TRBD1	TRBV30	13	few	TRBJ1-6	CAWQTGGESPLHF	TGTGCCTGGCAGACAGGGGGCGAATCACCCCTCCACTTT
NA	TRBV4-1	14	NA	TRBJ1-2	CASSQMPTSHGYTF	TGCGCCAGCAGCCAAATGCCAACTTCTCATGGCTACACCTTC
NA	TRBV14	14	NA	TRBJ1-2	CASSPLGGVYGYTF	TGTGCCAGCAGCCCCCTGGGGGGGGTCTATGGCTACACCTTC
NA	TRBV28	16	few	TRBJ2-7	CASSLAGLPTAYEQYF	TGTGCCAGCAGTTTAGCGGGTCTTCCAACGGCCTACGAGCAGTACTTC
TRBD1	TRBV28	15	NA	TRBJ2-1	CASSLNVGQYNEQFF	TGTGCCAGCAGTTTAAATGTGGGACAGTACAATGAGCAGTTCTTC
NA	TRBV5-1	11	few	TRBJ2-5	CASSGGETQYF	TGCGCCAGCAGCGGAGGGGAGACCCAGTACTTC
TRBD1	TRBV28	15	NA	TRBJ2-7	CASSFSLQGIGPQYF	TGTGCCAGCAGTTTCTCCCTACAGGGGATCGGTCCGCAGTACTTC
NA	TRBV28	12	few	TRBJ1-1	CASLRGTLGAFF	TGTGCCAGCCTACGGGGGACACTGGGAGCTTTCTTT
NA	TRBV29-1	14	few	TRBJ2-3	CSERQGSITDTQYF	TGCAGCGAAAGGCAGGGTTCTATCACAGATACGCAGTATTTT
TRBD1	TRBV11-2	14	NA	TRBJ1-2	CASSQTDRAYGYTF	TGTGCCAGCAGCCAGACGGACAGGGCCTATGGCTACACCTTC
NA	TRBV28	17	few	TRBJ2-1	CASSLNWPGQRYNEQFF	TGTGCCAGCAGTTTAAATTGGCCGGGCCAGAGGTACAATGAGCAGTTCTTC
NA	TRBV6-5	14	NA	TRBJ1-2	CASSVSGRAYGYTF	TGTGCCAGCAGTGTATCCGGGAGAGCCTATGGCTACACCTTC
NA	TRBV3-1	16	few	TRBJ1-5	CASSQGGGDSNQPQHF	TGTGCCAGCAGCCAGGGAGGGGGAGATAGCAATCAGCCCCAGCATTTT
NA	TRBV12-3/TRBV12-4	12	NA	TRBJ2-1	CASSLSGREQFF	TGTGCCAGCAGTTTATCGGGGAGGGAGCAGTTCTTC
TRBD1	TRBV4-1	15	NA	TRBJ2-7	CASSQTTGGQYEQYF	TGCGCCAGCAGCCAAACGACAGGGGGCCAATACGAGCAGTACTTC
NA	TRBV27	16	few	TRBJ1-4	CASHPRRAVLNEKLFF	TGTGCCAGCCATCCTAGAAGGGCCGTTCTTAATGAAAAACTGTTTTTT
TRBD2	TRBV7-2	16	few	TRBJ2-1	CASSDRTSGTHNEQFF	TGTGCCAGCAGTGACCGGACTAGCGGGACCCACAATGAGCAGTTCTTC
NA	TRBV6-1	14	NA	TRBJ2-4	CASQAFLAKNIQYF	TGTGCCAGCCAAGCATTCCTAGCCAAAAACATTCAGTACTTC
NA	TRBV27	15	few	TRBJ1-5	CASSLSRISGQPQHF	TGTGCCAGCAGTTTATCGCGAATATCCGGTCAGCCCCAGCATTTT
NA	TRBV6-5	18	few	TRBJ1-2	CASSSIPFNAGGNYGYTF	TGTGCCAGCAGCAGTATTCCCTTCAACGCCGGCGGGAACTATGGCTACACCTTC